This TCR beta chain was recorded in a study of OX40 agonist ivuxolimab in advanced cancers. The study sampled blood at baseline, cycle 4 day 1, and cycle 7 day 1. This clone was recorded only once. The antigen remains undetermined. Study-wide findings and caveats: Partial responders treated at 0.1-3.0 mg/kg exhibited clonal expansion among the lowest measured.

Sequencing was performed with immunoSEQ multiplex PCR; in TCRdb, only in-frame clones are kept and a portion is missing. Among under 200,000 clones listed, approximately 94% were seen once. Here the sequenced sample was CD4+ or CD8+ T cells sorted from blood, taken in a trial of the OX40 agonist ivuxolimab. The receptor was derived from an adult with an advanced solid tumor such as melanoma, head and neck, liver or kidney cancer.

The CDR3 here is CASSQDIPGVWAYEQYF. DNA of the CDR3: TGCGCCAGCAGCCAAGATATTCCGGGGGTTTGGGCCTACGAGCAGTACTTC. V is TRBV4-3 and J is TRBJ2-7, with D possibly being TRBD2 (6 bases). The V gene lost 0 bases and the J gene lost 2 bases, with 17 bases spanning the gap. CDR3 length equals 17 residues. Germline V gene sequence: CDR1 LGHNA, CDR2 YSLEER.